The source of this T cell receptor beta chain is a study of T-cell reconstitution after alpha-beta-depleted transplantation in children. Library preparation (for TCRbeta) was performed with unique molecular identifiers. TCRdb redid the calling of the PCR reads with MiXCR, one entry per CDR3 protein. The data hold about 400,000 distinct CDR3 sequences, with 10% to 15% observed a single time. This CDR3 is built from 14 residues. Trimming removed 4 bases from V and 2 bases from J, with 11 bases in between. Germline CDR1 ENHRY, CDR2 SYGVKD. The chain links TRBV10-3 to TRBJ2-5; D may be TRBD1 (5 bases). The TCR sequence derives from a human donor who donated a stem cell graft to a child with Fanconi anemia. The specimen comprised PBMCs, sampled from the stem cell graft. CDR3 DNA: TGTGCCATCAGTGGGGGCTCACTACAAGAGACCCAGTACTTC. It translates to CAISGGSLQETQYF.